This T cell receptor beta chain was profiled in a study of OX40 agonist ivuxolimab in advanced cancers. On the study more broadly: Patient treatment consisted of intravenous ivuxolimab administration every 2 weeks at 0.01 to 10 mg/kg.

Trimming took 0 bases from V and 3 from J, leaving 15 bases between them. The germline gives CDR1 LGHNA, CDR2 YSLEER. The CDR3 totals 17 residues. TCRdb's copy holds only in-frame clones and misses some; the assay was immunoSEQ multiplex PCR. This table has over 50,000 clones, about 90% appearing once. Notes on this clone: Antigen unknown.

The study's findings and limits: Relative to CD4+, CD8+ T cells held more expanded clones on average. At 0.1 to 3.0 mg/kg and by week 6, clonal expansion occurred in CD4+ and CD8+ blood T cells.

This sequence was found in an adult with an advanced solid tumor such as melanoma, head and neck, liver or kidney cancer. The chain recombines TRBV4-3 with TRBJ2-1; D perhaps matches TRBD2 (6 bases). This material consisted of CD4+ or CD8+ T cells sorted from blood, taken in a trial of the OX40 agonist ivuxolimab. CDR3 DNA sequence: TGCGCCAGCAGCCAAGAAGTACCGGGAGTTGTCTACAATGAGCAGTTCTTC. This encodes CASSQEVPGVVYNEQFF.